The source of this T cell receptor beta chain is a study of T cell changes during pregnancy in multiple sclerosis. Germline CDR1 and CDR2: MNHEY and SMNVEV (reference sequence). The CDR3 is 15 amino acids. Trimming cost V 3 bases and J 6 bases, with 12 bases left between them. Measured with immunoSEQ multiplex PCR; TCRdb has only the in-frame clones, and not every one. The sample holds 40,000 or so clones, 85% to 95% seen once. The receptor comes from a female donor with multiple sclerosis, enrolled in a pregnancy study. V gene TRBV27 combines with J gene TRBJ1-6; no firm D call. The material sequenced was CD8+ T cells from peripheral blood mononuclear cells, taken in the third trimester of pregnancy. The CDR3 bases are TGTGCCAGCAGTTTCGTACGGGAACTTAATTCACCCCTCCACTTT. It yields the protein CASSFVRELNSPLHF.